The 2 T cell receptor beta chains presented below share a single source sample, sequenced in a study of shared clonotypes between healthy human individuals. Measured with immunoSEQ multiplex PCR; TCRdb has only the in-frame clones, and not every one. The sample has millions of clones, roughly 92% seen once. The material sequenced was naive CD4+ T cells sorted from blood. Subset noted: CD45RA+ positively selected. These receptors came from a man younger than 30 in good health.

The chain is built from TRBV6-6 and TRBJ2-7; tentative D call: TRBD2 (6 bases). The CDR3 length is 12 residues. CDR1 is MNHNY, CDR2 SVGAGI, per germline (reference sequence). V lost 7 bases and J lost 6, with 13 bases in between. The CDR3 sequence is CASTNGGGEQYF. DNA of the CDR3: TGTGCCAGCACCAACGGGGGAGGCGAGCAGTACTTC.

CDR3 amino acids: CAIAQTENTGELFF. The CDR3 DNA follows: TGTGCCATCGCACAGACAGAGAACACCGGGGAGCTGTTTTTT. The V and J genes are TRBV10-3 and TRBJ2-2; a weak D match, TRBD1 (5 bases). The CDR3 sequence is 14 residues long. Germline V gene data show CDR1 as ENHRY and CDR2 as SYGVKD. Trimming took 8 bases from V and 1 from J, leaving 11 bases between them.